The 2 T cell receptor beta chains listed next were all sequenced from one sample in a study of tumor-infiltrating lymphocytes in localized non-small cell lung cancer. Method: immunoSEQ multiplex PCR; TCRdb's copy keeps in-frame clones and lacks some. This sample carries some 21,000 clones, approximately 80% of them seen once, and the ten largest clones take 3% to 3.5%. Sequencing input: lung tumor tissue. Receptor source: a human donor with non-small cell lung cancer.

This clone was recorded only once. The chain has TRBV4-3 and TRBJ2-7; the match to TRBD2 covers 12 bases. From germline, CDR1 is LGHNA and CDR2 YSLEER. After removal of 1 base from V and 1 base from J, the junction contained 5 bases not matched to a gene. The CDR3 length is 17 residues. CDR3 DNA: TGCGCCAGCAGCCAAGGTACCGGGACTAGCGGGTCCTACGAGCAGTACTTC. It codes for CASSQGTGTSGSYEQYF.

This rearrangement joins TRBV7-2 to TRBJ2-7, with a possible D match to TRBD2 (7 bases). Germline assignment: CDR1 SGHTA and CDR2 FQGNSA. CDR3 length equals 14 residues. The germline V and J ends were trimmed by 2 bases and 4 bases, with 12 bases remaining between them. CDR3 DNA: TGTGCCAGCAGCTTACAGGGAGGGGGGTACGAGCAGTACTTC. Residues: CASSLQGGGYEQYF.